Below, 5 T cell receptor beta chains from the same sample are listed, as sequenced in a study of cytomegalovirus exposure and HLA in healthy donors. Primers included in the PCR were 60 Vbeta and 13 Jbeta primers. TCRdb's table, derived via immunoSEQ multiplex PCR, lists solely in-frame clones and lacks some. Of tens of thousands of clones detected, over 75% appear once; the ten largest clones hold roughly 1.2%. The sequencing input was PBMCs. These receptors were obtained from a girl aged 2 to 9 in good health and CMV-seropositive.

The CDR3 DNA reads as TGTGCCAGCAGCTTATCGTCCAACACTGAAGCTTTCTTT. Encoded protein: CASSLSSNTEAFF. This rearrangement joins TRBV7-9 to TRBJ1-1; no reliable D call. V gave up 2 bases and J gave up 2 bases, with 6 bases separating them. The germline V gene encodes CDR1 SEHNR and CDR2 FQNEAQ (reference sequence). The CDR3 has 13 amino acids.

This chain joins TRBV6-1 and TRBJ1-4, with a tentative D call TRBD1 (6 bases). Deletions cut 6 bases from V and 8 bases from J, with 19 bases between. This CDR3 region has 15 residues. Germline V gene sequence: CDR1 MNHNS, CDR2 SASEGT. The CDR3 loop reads CASRTEQGTGEKLFF. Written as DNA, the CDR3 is TGTGCCAGCAGGACCGAACAGGGTACGGGGGAAAAACTGTTTTTT.

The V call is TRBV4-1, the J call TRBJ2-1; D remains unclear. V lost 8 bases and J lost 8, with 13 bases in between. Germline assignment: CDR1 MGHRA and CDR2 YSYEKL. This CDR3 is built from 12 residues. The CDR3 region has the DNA TGCGCCAGCGGGCAGCCGGCCGATGAGCAGTTCTTC. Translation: CASGQPADEQFF.

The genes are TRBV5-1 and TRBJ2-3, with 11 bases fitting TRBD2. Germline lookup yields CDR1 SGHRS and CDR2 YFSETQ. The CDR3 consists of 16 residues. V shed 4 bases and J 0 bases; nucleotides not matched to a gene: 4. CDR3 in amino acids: CASSLRTSGSTDTQYF. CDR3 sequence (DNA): TGCGCCAGCAGCCTCCGGACTAGCGGGAGCACAGATACGCAGTATTTT.

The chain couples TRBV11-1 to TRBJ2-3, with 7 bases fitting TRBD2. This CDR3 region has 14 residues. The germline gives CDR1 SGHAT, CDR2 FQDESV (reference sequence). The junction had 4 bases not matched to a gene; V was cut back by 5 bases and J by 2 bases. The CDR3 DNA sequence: TGTGCCAGCAGCCGTCTAGCGGACACAGATACGCAGTATTTT. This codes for CASSRLADTDTQYF.